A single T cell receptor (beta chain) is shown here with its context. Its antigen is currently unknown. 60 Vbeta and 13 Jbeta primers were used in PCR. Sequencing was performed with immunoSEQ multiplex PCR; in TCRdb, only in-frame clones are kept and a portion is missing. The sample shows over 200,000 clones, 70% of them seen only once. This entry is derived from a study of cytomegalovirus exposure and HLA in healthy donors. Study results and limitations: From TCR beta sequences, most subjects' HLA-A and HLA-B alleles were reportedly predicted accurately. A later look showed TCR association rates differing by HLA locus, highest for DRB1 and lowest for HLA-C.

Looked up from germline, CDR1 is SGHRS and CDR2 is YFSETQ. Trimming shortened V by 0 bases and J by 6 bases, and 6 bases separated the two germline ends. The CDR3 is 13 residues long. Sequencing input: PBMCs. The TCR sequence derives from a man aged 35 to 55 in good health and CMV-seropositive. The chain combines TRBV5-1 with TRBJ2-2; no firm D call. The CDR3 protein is CASSLGGPGELFF. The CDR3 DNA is TGCGCCAGCAGCTTGGGTGGGCCCGGGGAGCTGTTTTTT.